This T cell receptor beta chain originates from a study of cytomegalovirus exposure and HLA in healthy donors. PCR involved 60 Vbeta and 13 Jbeta primers. Measured with immunoSEQ multiplex PCR; TCRdb has only the in-frame clones, and not every one. The sample lists about 140,000 clones; 80% were seen once. CDR1 and CDR2 from the germline V gene are SGHVS and FQNEAQ. The CDR3 consists of 16 residues. V was pared by 1 base and J by 3 bases, with 7 bases of the junction left unmatched. V and J are TRBV7-8 and TRBJ1-2; 8 positions match TRBD1. The sequence came from a male donor in good health and CMV-seronegative. Sequenced sample: PBMCs. CDR3 coding DNA: TGTGCCAGCAGCTTAGTCGTTCGGGACAGGCACTATGGCTACACCTTC. It translates to CASSLVVRDRHYGYTF.